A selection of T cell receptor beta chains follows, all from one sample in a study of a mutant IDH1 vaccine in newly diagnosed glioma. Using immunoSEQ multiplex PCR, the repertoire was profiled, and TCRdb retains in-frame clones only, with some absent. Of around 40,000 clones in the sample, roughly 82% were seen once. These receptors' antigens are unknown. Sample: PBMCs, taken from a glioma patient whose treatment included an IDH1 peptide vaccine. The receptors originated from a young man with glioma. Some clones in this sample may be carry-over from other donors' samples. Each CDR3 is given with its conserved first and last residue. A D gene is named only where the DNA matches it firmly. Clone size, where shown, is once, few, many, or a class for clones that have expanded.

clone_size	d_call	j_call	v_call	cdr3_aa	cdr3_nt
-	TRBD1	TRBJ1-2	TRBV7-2	CASSLPWDRGVYGYTF	TGTGCCAGCAGCTTACCCTGGGACAGGGGCGTCTATGGCTACACCTTC
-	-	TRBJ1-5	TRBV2	CASSEREVNQPQHF	TGTGCCAGCAGTGAGAGGGAGGTCAATCAGCCCCAGCATTTT
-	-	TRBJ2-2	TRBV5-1	CASSLVKGGAGELFF	TGCGCCAGCAGCTTGGTCAAAGGGGGTGCCGGGGAGCTGTTTTTT
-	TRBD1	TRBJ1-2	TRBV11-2	CASSPRDRAGGYTF	TGTGCCAGCAGCCCCCGAGACAGGGCGGGAGGCTACACCTTC
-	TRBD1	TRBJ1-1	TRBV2	CASSEGRTGGAGSTEAFF	TGTGCCAGCAGTGAAGGGAGGACAGGGGGCGCTGGGAGCACTGAAGCTTTCTTT
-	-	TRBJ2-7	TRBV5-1	CASMPDLSSYEQYF	TGCGCCAGCATGCCCGATTTAAGCTCCTACGAGCAGTACTTC
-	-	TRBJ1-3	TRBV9	CASSAAPRSGNTIYF	TGTGCCAGCAGCGCAGCCCCCAGGTCTGGAAACACCATATATTTT
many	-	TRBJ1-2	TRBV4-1	CASSQDRAYGYTF	TGCGCCAGCAGCCAAGACAGGGCCTATGGCTACACCTTC
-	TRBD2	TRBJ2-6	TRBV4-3	CASSQREGRAGANVLTF	TGCGCCAGCAGCCAACGTGAGGGGAGGGCTGGGGCCAACGTCCTGACTTTC
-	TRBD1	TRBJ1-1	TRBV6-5	CASSYGTGSTAVVF	TGTGCCAGCAGTTACGGGACAGGCTCCACTGCGGTTGTCTTT
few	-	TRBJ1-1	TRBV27	CASSLGYRPNTEAFF	TGTGCCAGCAGTTTAGGGTACAGGCCTAACACTGAAGCTTTCTTT
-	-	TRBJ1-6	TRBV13	CASSARQSRNSPLHF	TGTGCCAGCAGCGCGAGACAGTCGCGGAATTCACCCCTCCACTTT
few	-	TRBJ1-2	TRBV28	CASRVYYGYTF	TGTGCCAGCAGGGTCTACTATGGCTACACCTTC
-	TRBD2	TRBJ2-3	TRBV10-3	CAINPGLAVTDTQYF	TGTGCCATCAACCCGGGACTAGCGGTCACAGATACGCAGTATTTT
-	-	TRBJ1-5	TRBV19	CASSIYGNRNQPQHF	TGTGCCAGTAGTATTTACGGGAATCGGAATCAGCCCCAGCATTTT
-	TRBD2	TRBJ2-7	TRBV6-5	CASSFGLAGPYEQYF	TGTGCCAGCAGTTTCGGACTAGCGGGACCCTACGAGCAGTACTTC
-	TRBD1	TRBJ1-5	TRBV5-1	CASSLYPSGTGALQPQHF	TGCGCCAGCAGCTTGTACCCCAGTGGGACAGGGGCCCTCCAGCCCCAGCATTTT
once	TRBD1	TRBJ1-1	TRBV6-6	CASSSTGAGTEAFF	TGTGCCAGCAGTTCTACAGGGGCGGGGACTGAAGCTTTCTTT
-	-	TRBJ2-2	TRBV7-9	CASSLVWQGNTGELFF	TGTGCCAGCAGCTTAGTATGGCAGGGGAACACCGGGGAGCTGTTTTTT
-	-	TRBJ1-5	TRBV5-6	CASSLKGQPQHF	TGTGCCAGCAGCTTGAAGGGTCAGCCCCAGCATTTT
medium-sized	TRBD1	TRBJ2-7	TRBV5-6	CASSSDREPYEQYF	TGTGCCAGCAGCTCCGACAGGGAGCCCTACGAGCAGTACTTC
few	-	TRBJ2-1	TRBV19	CASSMSPGLLNEQFF	TGTGCCAGTAGTATGTCGCCGGGACTCCTCAATGAGCAGTTCTTC
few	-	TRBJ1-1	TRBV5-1	CASSSQNTEAFF	TGCGCCAGCAGCTCGCAGAACACTGAAGCTTTCTTT
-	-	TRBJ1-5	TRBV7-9	CASGRGSNQPQHF	TGTGCCAGCGGGCGGGGATCCAATCAGCCCCAGCATTTT
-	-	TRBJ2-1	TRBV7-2	CASSFATQRSEQFF	TGTGCCAGCAGCTTCGCAACCCAAAGGAGTGAGCAGTTCTTC
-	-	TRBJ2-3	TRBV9	CASSADTSTDTQYF	TGTGCCAGCAGCGCGGACACTAGCACAGATACGCAGTATTTT
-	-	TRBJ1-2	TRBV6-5	CASRGVAKLNYGYTF	TGTGCCAGCAGAGGGGTTGCTAAGCTCAACTATGGCTACACCTTC
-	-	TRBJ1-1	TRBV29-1	CSAFRANTEAFF	TGCAGCGCTTTTAGGGCGAACACTGAAGCTTTCTTT
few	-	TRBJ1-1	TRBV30	CAWSRDLARPEAFF	TGTGCCTGGAGCCGGGACCTGGCGAGGCCTGAAGCTTTCTTT
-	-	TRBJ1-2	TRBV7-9	CASSSRLYGYTF	TGTGCCAGCAGCTCCCGGCTCTATGGCTACACCTTC
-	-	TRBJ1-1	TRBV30	CAWERGGNTEAFF	TGTGCCTGGGAAAGAGGCGGGAACACTGAAGCTTTCTTT
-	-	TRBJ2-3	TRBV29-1	CSVEALRGTDTQYF	TGCAGCGTTGAAGCCTTACGGGGGACAGATACGCAGTATTTT
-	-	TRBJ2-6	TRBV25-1	CASSAQGTGANVLTF	TGTGCCAGCAGTGCGCAGGGAACTGGGGCCAACGTCCTGACTTTC
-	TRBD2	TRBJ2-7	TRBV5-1	CASSLTPLIGLAGGVSYEQYF	TGCGCCAGCAGCTTAACTCCCCTAATTGGACTAGCGGGAGGTGTCTCCTACGAGCAGTACTTC
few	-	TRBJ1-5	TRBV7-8	CASSPRGFGSNQPQHF	TGTGCCAGCAGCCCCCGGGGGTTCGGCAGCAATCAGCCCCAGCATTTT
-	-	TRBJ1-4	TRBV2	CASSGAWKATNEKLFF	TGTGCCAGCAGTGGGGCCTGGAAGGCAACTAATGAAAAACTGTTTTTT
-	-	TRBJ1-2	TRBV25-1	CASSDRAHYGYTF	TGTGCCAGCAGTGACAGGGCTCACTATGGCTACACCTTC
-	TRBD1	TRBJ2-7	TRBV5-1	CASSTQGQGNEQYF	TGCGCCAGCAGCACCCAGGGACAGGGAAACGAGCAGTACTTC
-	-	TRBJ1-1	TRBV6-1	CASSSPGGSAFF	TGTGCCAGCAGTTCTCCTGGGGGATCGGCTTTCTTT
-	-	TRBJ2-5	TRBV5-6	CASSLLETPRETQYF	TGTGCCAGCAGCTTGCTAGAAACTCCCCGGGAGACCCAGTACTTC
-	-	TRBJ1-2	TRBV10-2	CASRASGTQAF	TGCGCCAGCAGGGCTTCAGGCACCCAGGCCTTC
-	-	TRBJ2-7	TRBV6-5	CASSFRRGSYEQYF	TGTGCCAGCAGTTTCCGGCGGGGCTCCTACGAGCAGTACTTC
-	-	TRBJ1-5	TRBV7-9	CASSPPTGRGNQPQHF	TGTGCCAGCAGCCCTCCGACGGGTAGGGGCAATCAGCCCCAGCATTTT
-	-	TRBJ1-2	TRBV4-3	CASSQISSDYGYTF	TGCGCCAGCAGCCAGATAAGCAGTGACTATGGCTACACCTTC
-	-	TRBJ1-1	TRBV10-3	CAISDREPVMNTEAFF	TGTGCCATCAGTGATAGGGAACCAGTCATGAACACTGAAGCTTTCTTT
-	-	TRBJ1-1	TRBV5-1	CASSWEQGRYTEAFF	TGCGCCAGCAGCTGGGAACAGGGCCGCTACACTGAAGCTTTCTTT
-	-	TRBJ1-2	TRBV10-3	CAISVEGNYGYTF	TGTGCCATCAGTGTTGAGGGAAACTATGGCTACACCTTC
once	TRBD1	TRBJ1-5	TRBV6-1	CASSEDRGFNNQPQHF	TGTGCCAGCAGTGAAGACAGGGGCTTCAACAATCAGCCCCAGCATTTT
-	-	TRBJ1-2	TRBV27	CASSFGGPRLGYTF	TGTGCCAGCAGTTTCGGGGGGCCCCGCCTTGGCTACACCTTC
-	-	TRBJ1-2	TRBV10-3	CAISDLDSLADGYTF	TGTGCCATCAGTGACCTAGACAGTCTCGCCGATGGCTACACCTTC
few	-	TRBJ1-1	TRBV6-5	CASSYSAGIEAFF	TGTGCCAGCAGTTACTCGGCAGGGATTGAAGCTTTCTTT
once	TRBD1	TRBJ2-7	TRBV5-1	CASSPDRLAYEQYF	TGCGCCAGCAGCCCGGACAGGCTGGCCTACGAGCAGTACTTC
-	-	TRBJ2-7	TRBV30	CAWDGSVSYEQYF	TGTGCCTGGGACGGCTCAGTTTCCTACGAGCAGTACTTC
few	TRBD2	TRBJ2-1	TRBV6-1	CASRAAGVHEQFF	TGTGCCAGCAGGGCAGCGGGGGTGCATGAGCAGTTCTTC
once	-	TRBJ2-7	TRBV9	CASSVGAGLREQYF	TGTGCCAGCAGCGTAGGGGCAGGTCTCAGGGAGCAGTACTTC
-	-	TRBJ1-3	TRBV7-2	CASSLGPGSSGNTIYF	TGTGCCAGCAGCTTAGGTCCGGGGTCCTCTGGAAACACCATATATTTT
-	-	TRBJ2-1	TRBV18	CASSPQRGSDEQFF	TGTGCCAGCTCACCTCAACGGGGGAGTGATGAGCAGTTCTTC
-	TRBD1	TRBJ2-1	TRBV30	CAWSAPTGSEQFF	TGTGCCTGGAGTGCGCCGACAGGGAGTGAGCAGTTCTTC
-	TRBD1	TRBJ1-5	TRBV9	CASSPGGTGYQPQHF	TGTGCCAGCAGCCCGGGCGGGACAGGGTACCAGCCCCAGCATTTT
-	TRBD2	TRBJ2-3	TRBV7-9	CASSRVGGLSTDTQYF	TGTGCCAGCAGCAGAGTGGGGGGGTTAAGCACAGATACGCAGTATTTT